The TCR beta chain under discussion was sequenced for a study of blood T cells in healthy people across ages. Overall study results and limits: A roughly linear fall in TCR beta diversity per million T cells was seen with increasing age.

A J-beta primer mix and a sample-barcoded 5' primer were used in a second PCR of roughly 6 to 12 cycles. TCRdb reprocessed the 5' RACE reads with MiXCR, giving one entry per CDR3 protein. The sample lists about 970,000 distinct CDR3 sequences, roughly half occurring once. Healthy individuals of Caucasian origin from Russia, aged roughly 6 to 95, served as donors. Note on this clonotype: The antigen is undetermined.

The sequence came from an older woman in good health. What was sequenced was blood.

CDR3 residues: CASSYGLRRSNQPQHF. CDR3 in DNA: TGTGCCAGCAGTTACGGGCTCAGAAGAAGCAATCAGCCCCAGCATTTT. This chain connects TRBV6-2 or TRBV6-3 to TRBJ1-5; D is undetermined. This CDR3 region has 16 residues. Trimming removed 2 bases from V and 1 base from J, with 12 bases in between. Looked up from germline, CDR1 is MNHEY and CDR2 is SVGEGT.